Here is one T cell receptor beta chain with its context. No antigen is known for it. Treatment: some 19 received Ad26.COV2.S at low or high dose, single or two shots; 5 received placebo; per-sample allocation not given. On day 63 after the first injection, vaccine and placebo recipients gave samples. The sample belongs to a study of Ad26.COV2.S vaccination and SARS-CoV-2 variants. Study-wide background: Of the COV1001 trial arms, the Ad26.COV2.S arm included the donor. Findings and caveats of the study: People who got the vaccine or the placebo had similar non-spike TCR breadth.

V shed 1 base and J shed 6 bases, with 9 bases lying between them. CDR1 is KGHSH, CDR2 LQKENI, per germline. There are 13 residues in the CDR3. Using immunoSEQ multiplex PCR, the repertoire was profiled, and TCRdb retains in-frame clones only, with some absent. The sample lists roughly 420,000 clones; 89% were seen once. The sample consisted of peripheral blood, taken in a trial of Ad26.COV2.S vaccine versus placebo. This rearrangement joins TRBV18 to TRBJ1-1; possibly TRBD1 for D (5 bases). This sequence originates from a person aged 18 to 59 who received the Ad26.COV2.S COVID-19 vaccine or a placebo. The CDR3 DNA reads as TGTGCCAGCTCACCACTCCGGGACGCTGAAGCTTTCTTT. Its protein is CASSPLRDAEAFF.